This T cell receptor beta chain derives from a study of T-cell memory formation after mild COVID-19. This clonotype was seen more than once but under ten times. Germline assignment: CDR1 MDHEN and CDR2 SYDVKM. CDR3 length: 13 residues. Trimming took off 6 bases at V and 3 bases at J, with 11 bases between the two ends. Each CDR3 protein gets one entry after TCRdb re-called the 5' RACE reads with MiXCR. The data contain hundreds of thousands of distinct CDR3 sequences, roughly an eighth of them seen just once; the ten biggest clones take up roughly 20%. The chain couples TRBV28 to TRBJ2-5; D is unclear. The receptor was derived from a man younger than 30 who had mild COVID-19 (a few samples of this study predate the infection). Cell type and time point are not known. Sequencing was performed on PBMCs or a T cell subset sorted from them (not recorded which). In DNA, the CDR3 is TGTGCCAGCAGGGCCAGACACGAAGAGACCCAGTACTTC. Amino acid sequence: CASRARHEETQYF.